Below, 28 T cell receptor beta chains from the same sample are listed, as sequenced in a study of cytomegalovirus exposure and HLA in healthy donors. Use of 60 Vbeta and 13 Jbeta primers characterized the PCR. TCRdb's copy holds only in-frame clones and misses some; the assay was immunoSEQ multiplex PCR. The sample holds 150,000 to 170,000 clones, roughly four fifths seen once. The sequencing input was PBMCs. These receptors were obtained from a man aged 18 to 35 in good health and CMV-seronegative.

The rearrangement links TRBV5-4 to TRBJ2-4; a possible D gene is TRBD1 (6 bases). The CDR3 extends over 15 amino acids. Germline CDR1 reads SGHNT; CDR2 reads YYREEE (reference sequence). Trimming took off 4 bases at V and 0 bases at J, with 11 bases between the two ends. For the CDR3, the DNA is TGTGCCAGCAGCACACAGGGTATAGCCAAAAACATTCAGTACTTC. Encoded protein: CASSTQGIAKNIQYF.

This chain uses TRBV4-3 with TRBJ2-7; D gene uncertain. Trimming cost V 0 bases and J 2 bases, with 8 bases left between them. Germline V CDR1 and CDR2: LGHNA, YSLEER. The CDR3 is made up of 14 amino acids. The CDR3 bases are TGCGCCAGCAGCCAAGATGGCAGAACCTACGAGCAGTACTTC. Translating gives CASSQDGRTYEQYF.

V and J are TRBV7-9 and TRBJ2-7; 9 bases map to TRBD1. The CDR3 totals 16 residues. In germline, CDR1 is SEHNR, CDR2 FQNEAQ (reference sequence). J was trimmed by 6 bases and V by 5 bases; bases with no gene match: 14. In DNA form, the CDR3 reads TGTGCCAGCAGCCAAGCTGGGACAGGGCGCAACGGCGAGCAGTACTTC. It yields the protein CASSQAGTGRNGEQYF.

V usage is TRBV5-1 and J usage is TRBJ1-2; possibly TRBD1 for D (6 bases). In germline, CDR1 is SGHRS, CDR2 YFSETQ. This CDR3 has 14 amino acids. V lost 0 bases to trimming and J lost 8 bases, with 14 bases between them. CDR3 DNA: TGCGCCAGCAGCTTGGACGAGACAGGATTAGGCTACACCTTC. It translates to CASSLDETGLGYTF.

The chain uses TRBV28 and TRBJ2-3; 9 bases match TRBD1. Germline V lookup: CDR1 MDHEN, CDR2 SYDVKM. V was clipped by 5 bases and J by 6 bases; unmatched bases: 21. The CDR3 is 19 amino acids. CDR3 in amino acids: CASSPGTGLGKTISDTQYF. Written as DNA, the CDR3 is TGTGCCAGCAGTCCGGGGACAGGGCTCGGTAAGACCATATCGGATACGCAGTATTTT.

This clone was seen a few times. This chain joins TRBV5-6 and TRBJ2-7; TRBD1 is a possible D gene (6 bases). The CDR3 runs 13 residues. The germline V gene has CDR1 SGHDT and CDR2 YYEEEE. The V end was cut by 3 bases, the J end by 3 bases, with 10 bases between. Here the CDR3 reads CASSSGTHYEQYF. In nucleotides, the CDR3 is TGTGCCAGCAGCTCCGGGACACACTACGAGCAGTACTTC.

This clone showed up just a few times. The chain recombines TRBV19 with TRBJ2-3, with D tentatively TRBD1 (6 bases). V was trimmed by 8 bases and J by 2 bases, leaving 17 bases between them. This CDR3 has 15 amino acids. CDR1 is LNHDA, CDR2 SQIVND, per germline (reference sequence). The CDR3 DNA sequence: TGTGCCAGTGGGGGCCTTAGCGATAACACAGATACGCAGTATTTT. Protein sequence: CASGGLSDNTDTQYF.

This clone was seen a single time. This chain links TRBV10-3 with TRBJ1-2; TRBD1 aligns across 8 bases. The CDR3 covers 12 residues. V dropped 7 bases and J dropped 8; count of bases not matched to a gene: 6. CDR1 is ENHRY and CDR2 is SYGVKD in the germline V gene. CDR3 sequence reads: CAINDRGTGYTF. The DNA of the CDR3 is TGTGCCATCAATGACAGGGGTACCGGCTACACCTTC.

This clone was recorded a few times. V and J are TRBV6-5 and TRBJ2-3, with 7 bases identical to TRBD1. Germline V gene sequence: CDR1 MNHEY, CDR2 SVGAGI. Germline trimming cut 5 bases from V and 4 bases from J; bases unmatched to any gene: 6. This CDR3 comprises 14 residues. Written as DNA, the CDR3 is TGTGCCAGCAGTATCACAGGGGTCGCAGATACGCAGTATTTT. The encoded protein is CASSITGVADTQYF.

The chain is built from TRBV7-8 and TRBJ1-5, with a weak D call TRBD1 (5 bases). Germline V gene lookup returns CDR1 SGHVS and CDR2 FQNEAQ. CDR3 length: 14 residues. Trimming left V 0 bases short and J 11 bases short, with 14 bases between. CDR3 sequence: CASSLARGSGTQHF. CDR3 DNA: TGTGCCAGCAGCTTAGCGCGGGGTTCAGGGACCCAGCATTTT.

CDR3 sequence (DNA): TGTGCCAGCAGCTCCGGTCTAAAACTGTTTTTT. It encodes CASSSGLKLFF. The V gene is TRBV7-9, the J gene TRBJ1-4; D gene ambiguous. CDR3 length: 11 residues. Trimming stripped 4 bases from V and 10 bases from J, with 7 bases between. CDR1 is SEHNR and CDR2 is FQNEAQ in the germline V gene (reference sequence).

This clone has just a few counts. The rearrangement joins TRBV18 to TRBJ2-7; 8 positions agree with TRBD1. CDR3 size: 14 residues. Germline CDR1 and CDR2: KGHSH and LQKENI. V lost 6 bases and J lost 3; bases outside the gene matches: 7. This CDR3 reads CASSPDRGLYEQYF. Here the CDR3 DNA reads TGTGCCAGCTCCCCTGACAGGGGTCTCTACGAGCAGTACTTC. Full variable domain (outside the CDR3, taken from reference TRBV18 and TRBJ2-7): NAGVMQNPRHLVRRRGQEARLRCSPMKGHSHVYWYRQLPEEGLKFMVYLQKENIIDESGMPKERFSAEFPKEGPSILRIQQVVRGDSAAYFCASSPDRGLYEQYFGPGTRLTVT.

In this sample, this clone turned up once. The chain couples TRBV4-3 to TRBJ1-1, with D possibly being TRBD1 (6 bases). V lost 4 bases to trimming and J lost 6 bases, with 18 bases between them. The CDR3 length is 15 residues. Germline-derived CDR1 and CDR2 are LGHNA and YSLEER. The CDR3 region has the DNA TGCGCCAGCAGCCCCTTGGACAGCGAATCAGCTGAAGCTTTCTTT. Protein: CASSPLDSESAEAFF.

The chain employs TRBV7-2 and TRBJ2-3; D is possibly TRBD1 (7 bases). The length of the CDR3 is 16 residues. Looked up from germline, CDR1 is SGHTA and CDR2 is FQGNSA. V lost 7 bases to trimming and J lost 9 bases, with 26 bases between them. The CDR3 DNA reads as TGTGCCAGCATCTTCCGGGACAGAACGACCGGGGGCACGCAGTATTTT. Its translation: CASIFRDRTTGGTQYF. Based on the CDR3 plus reference TRBV7-2 and TRBJ2-3, the full variable domain is GAGVSQSPSNKVTEKGKDVELRCDPISGHTALYWYRQSLGQGLEFLIYFQGNSAPDKSGLPSDRFSAERTGGSVSTLTIQRTQQEDSAVYLCASIFRDRTTGGTQYFGPGTRLTVL.

CDR3 protein: CASSMDPGNTEAFF. The DNA for the CDR3 is TGTGCCAGTAGTATGGATCCGGGGAACACTGAAGCTTTCTTT. V usage is TRBV19 and J usage is TRBJ1-1, with no clear D. This CDR3 is 14 amino acids long. V shed 3 bases and J shed 1 base, with 9 bases lying between them. Germline V gene lookup returns CDR1 LNHDA and CDR2 SQIVND (reference sequence).

The chain carries TRBV5-4 and TRBJ2-2; perhaps TRBD1 as D (6 bases). The CDR3 spans 15 residues. V lost 4 bases and J lost 4, with 14 bases in between. Germline V gene sequence: CDR1 SGHNT, CDR2 YYREEE (reference sequence). Here the CDR3 reads CASSEMGHITGELFF. For the CDR3, the DNA is TGTGCCAGCAGCGAAATGGGACACATCACCGGGGAGCTGTTTTTT.

V usage is TRBV7-2 and J usage is TRBJ2-1, with D unclear. Germline V CDR1 and CDR2: SGHTA, FQGNSA. V lost 6 bases and J 1 base, leaving 10 bases between the germline ends. The CDR3 runs to 14 residues. CDR3 nucleotides: TGTGCCAGCAGTCCTAGTGGGTCCTACAATGAGCAGTTCTTC. Its protein product is CASSPSGSYNEQFF.

This sequence joins TRBV6-1 and TRBJ1-4; D not certain. This CDR3 is built from 13 residues. Between the trimmed V and J ends, which lost 5 bases and 6 bases, there was a span of 10 bases. In germline, CDR1 is MNHNS, CDR2 SASEGT. The CDR3 reads CASSPRLYEKLFF. The DNA of the CDR3 is TGTGCCAGCAGTCCGCGTCTTTATGAAAAACTGTTTTTT.

The V and J genes are TRBV4-3 and TRBJ2-3; a weak D match, TRBD2 (5 bases). The CDR3 runs 14 residues. Per germline, CDR1 LGHNA and CDR2 YSLEER. Trimming took 1 base from V and 2 from J, leaving 7 bases between them. CDR3 nucleotides: TGCGCCAGCAGCCAAGGGGAGTCCACAGATACGCAGTATTTT. It codes for CASSQGESTDTQYF.

Only a few counts were recorded for this clone. The CDR3 nucleotides are TGCACCAGCATCCCCCCCCGGGACAGCTACAATGAGCAGTTCTTC. Its protein product is CTSIPPRDSYNEQFF. V usage is TRBV1 and J usage is TRBJ2-1; TRBD1 is taken as the D call from the table, unchecked against the DNA. TRBV1 is a pseudogene segment. The CDR3 is 15 amino acids.

V gene TRBV7-8 combines with J gene TRBJ1-1; 7 nucleotides align to TRBD1. Germline CDR1 is SGHVS and CDR2 is FQNEAQ. The CDR3 length is 11 residues. The DNA for the CDR3 is TGTGTGACAGGGATGAACACTGAAGCTTTCTTT. As protein: CVTGMNTEAFF.

The rearrangement joins TRBV19 to TRBJ1-5; TRBD1 matches 9 bases. The germline gives CDR1 LNHDA, CDR2 SQIVND (reference sequence). Losses at the gene ends were 10 bases for V and 4 bases for J; bases not matched to a gene: 11. The CDR3 spans 15 residues. Here the CDR3 reads CATALGTGRNQPQHF. In nucleotides, the CDR3 is TGTGCCACTGCCCTGGGGACAGGGCGGAATCAGCCCCAGCATTTT.

The chain couples TRBV10-2 to TRBJ1-2; D is ambiguous. Germline V CDR1 and CDR2: WSHSY, SAAADI. The CDR3 loop spans 9 amino acids. The CDR3 DNA is TGCGATCCCCCCCCGGGCTACACCTTC. This sequence encodes CDPPPGYTF.

This clone has just a few counts. The junction departs from germline at one end; a sequencing error may be responsible. This sequence joins TRBV18 and TRBJ2-7; weak D call: TRBD1 (6 bases). The germline gives CDR1 KGHSH, CDR2 LQKENI. CDR3 length equals 16 residues. The CDR3 region has the DNA TGTGCCAGCTCACCGTCGGGACAATCATCCTCCTTCGAGCAGTACTTC. Protein: CASSPSGQSSSFEQYF.

The rearrangement joins TRBV5-5 to TRBJ2-1; the match to TRBD2 covers 9 bases. V was pared by 4 bases and J by 0 bases, with 2 bases of the junction left unmatched. This CDR3 is 15 amino acids long. CDR1 and CDR2 from the germline V gene are SGHKS and YYEKEE (reference sequence). CDR3: CASSRLADSYNEQFF. The CDR3 DNA follows: TGTGCCAGCAGCAGACTAGCGGACTCCTACAATGAGCAGTTCTTC.

The rearrangement joins TRBV7-2 to TRBJ2-5; D gene ambiguous. Germline assignment: CDR1 SGHTA and CDR2 FQGNSA. The CDR3 extends over 14 amino acids. With 1 base removed from V and 7 bases from J, the gap between germline ends came to 13 bases. The CDR3 sequence: CASSLGPEVGTQYF. The CDR3 nucleotides are TGTGCCAGCAGCTTAGGGCCCGAGGTAGGGACCCAGTACTTC.

The chain combines TRBV7-6 with TRBJ2-7; TRBD1 agrees at 9 bases. V lost 4 bases to trimming and J lost 5 bases; unmatched junction nucleotides: 12. The CDR3 contains 16 residues. Germline lookup yields CDR1 SGHVS and CDR2 FNYEAQ. The chain's CDR3 is CASSSEPGQGSNEQYF. The CDR3, as DNA: TGTGCCAGCAGCTCCGAACCGGGACAGGGTTCGAACGAGCAGTACTTC.

The CDR3 loop reads CASSLGVGGINEQYF. CDR3 nucleotides: TGTGCCAGCAGCTTAGGTGTAGGAGGGATAAACGAGCAGTACTTC. The gene calls are TRBV7-9 and TRBJ2-7; TRBD2 is a possible D gene (6 bases). From germline, CDR1 is SEHNR and CDR2 FQNEAQ (reference sequence). This CDR3 comprises 15 residues. V lost 1 base to trimming and J lost 5 bases, with 15 bases between them.